This T cell receptor beta chain was obtained from a study of tumor-infiltrating lymphocytes in localized non-small cell lung cancer. Study-level information: From each patient, both tumor and uninvolved lung, non-adjacent to tumor, were sampled.

A word on this clone: As yet, its antigen is unknown.

Overall study results and limits: Technical variation could not be separated from intratumor heterogeneity here. Not all patients were TCR sequenced, owing to tissue quantity. Recurrence-free survival showed no association with tumor T-cell fraction.

Germline CDR1 and CDR2: ENHRY and SYGVKD. The CDR3 totals 15 residues. V was pared by 6 bases and J by 5 bases, with 6 bases of the junction left unmatched. Measured with immunoSEQ multiplex PCR; TCRdb has only the in-frame clones, and not every one. The data hold fewer than 25,000 clones, with around 75% observed a single time. The chain recombines TRBV10-3 with TRBJ2-3, with 12 bases that match TRBD2. The sequencing sample was made of lung tumor tissue. This clonotype was obtained from a human donor with non-small cell lung cancer. CDR3 in DNA: TGTGCCATCAGGCCACTAGCGGGGGGCATAGATACGCAGTATTTT. This sequence encodes CAIRPLAGGIDTQYF.